The present T cell receptor (beta chain) was sequenced within a study of T cell responses to AZD1222 COVID-19 vaccine. Study-level points and caveats: Only 5 or 6 people who got AZD1222 tested seropositive at baseline. It should be noted that donors were predominantly white British and more often female, and clonal diversity was possibly underestimated.

Here immunoSEQ multiplex PCR was the method, and the copy in TCRdb shows in-frame clones only, minus some. The sample comprises some 180,000 clones, around 94% of which are singletons, and 1.5% to 2% rests with the top ten. Of note for this clone: Its specificity is not known.

CDR1 is SQVTM, CDR2 ANQGSEA, per germline. V gave up 5 bases and J gave up 5 bases; unmatched junction bases: 4. This CDR3 is built from 12 residues. The chain joins TRBV29-1 to TRBJ2-5, with TRBD1 matching over 8 bases. The sequencing used peripheral blood, collected 28 days after the second AZD1222 dose. The TCR originated in an adult who received the AZD1222 COVID-19 vaccine. The CDR3 region has the DNA TGCAGCGTTTCCAGGGGGCAGGAGACCCAGTACTTC. Translation: CSVSRGQETQYF.